The 2 T cell receptor beta chains reported below all come from one sample, sequenced in a study of monozygotic twins with inflammatory bowel disease. TCRdb reworked the 5' RACE reads into one entry per CDR3 protein, no DNA. The data show hundreds of thousands of distinct CDR3 sequences, and the top ten clones hold 2% to 3%. Sequenced material: blood. These receptors were taken from a human donor with ulcerative colitis or Crohn's disease, or a healthy co-twin of an affected twin (not recorded which).

This chain uses TRBV19 with TRBJ1-3; TCRdb selects TRBD1, and the lack of DNA leaves this call unchecked. CDR1 is LNHDA, CDR2 SQIVND, per germline (reference sequence). The CDR3 is 15 residues long. The CDR3 loop is CASRSNRGGENTIYF.

The J gene is TRBJ1-3, the V gene TRBV19; TCRdb proposes TRBD1, but this gene call is untestable without DNA. The CDR3 consists of 14 residues. Germline V gives CDR1 LNHDA, CDR2 SQIVND (reference sequence). This CDR3 is CASSRDSNGNTIYF.